The TCR beta chain described here comes from a study of T cells in Graves' hyperthyroidism and ophthalmopathy. Study-level points and caveats: Most thyroid clonotypes that were expanded above 0.001 also turned up in blood.

It was uncontrolled infection, other autoimmune disease, pregnancy or lactation that excluded patients. Concerning this clonotype itself: Its specificity is unknown.

This CDR3 spans 20 amino acids. The ends were cut back, 8 bases at V and 2 bases at J, with 33 bases in the middle. Germline V gene sequence: CDR1 MGHDK, CDR2 SYGVNS. The TCR beta CDR3 regions underwent amplification using RNA transcripts as the source. HTBI primers were the set used in a first-round RT-PCR of the TCR CDR3. TCRdb re-derived calls from the multiplex PCR reads in MiXCR, one entry per CDR3 protein. The table has about 510,000 distinct CDR3 sequences, about 45% seen once. Sample: peripheral blood or thyroid tissue (not recorded which). The chain employs TRBV25-1 and TRBJ2-5, with D perhaps TRBD1 (6 bases). This TCR derives from an adult woman with Graves' disease, either hyperthyroidism or ophthalmopathy (not recorded which). The CDR3 region is CASSGLVLDPRTVQQETQYF. DNA for the CDR3: TGTGCCAGCTCGGGGCTTGTGTTAGATCCCAGGACAGTCCAACAAGAGACCCAGTACTTC.